These T cell receptor beta chains were read from a single sample in a study of blood T cell repertoires in COVID-19. The repertoire was sequenced with immunoSEQ multiplex PCR; TCRdb's copy has only in-frame clones and lacks some. The table shows around 480,000 clones, with around 88% occurring only once. Sequencing was done on a sample of peripheral blood. Source of these receptors: a woman aged 45 to 65 with COVID-19, enrolled during active disease. Each CDR3 is given with its conserved first and last residue. A D gene is named only where the DNA matches it firmly. Clone size is stated in some rows and not others, as once, few, many or a class when expanded.

v_call: TRBV27; d_call: .; j_call: TRBJ1-6; cdr3_length: 15; clone_size: once; cdr3_aa: CASSALRSLYSPLHF; cdr3_nt: TGTGCCAGCAGTGCCCTTAGGAGCTTGTATTCACCCCTCCACTTT
v_call: TRBV5-1; d_call: .; j_call: TRBJ2-1; cdr3_length: 14; clone_size: .; cdr3_aa: CASSHDSDYNEQFF; cdr3_nt: TGCGCCAGCAGCCACGACTCTGACTACAATGAGCAGTTCTTC
v_call: TRBV5-1; d_call: .; j_call: TRBJ2-2; cdr3_length: 14; clone_size: .; cdr3_aa: CASSLLTGPGELFF; cdr3_nt: TGCGCCAGCAGCCTACTCACAGGGCCCGGGGAGCTGTTTTTT
v_call: TRBV28; d_call: TRBD1; j_call: TRBJ2-3; cdr3_length: 15; clone_size: .; cdr3_aa: CASSTGTGSTDTQYF; cdr3_nt: TGTGCCAGCAGCACCGGGACAGGAAGCACAGATACGCAGTATTTT
v_call: TRBV12-3/TRBV12-4; d_call: .; j_call: TRBJ1-5; cdr3_length: 11; clone_size: .; cdr3_aa: CASSQGQPQHF; cdr3_nt: TGTGCCAGCAGTCAGGGTCAGCCCCAGCATTTT
v_call: TRBV5-4; d_call: TRBD1; j_call: TRBJ1-2; cdr3_length: 15; clone_size: few; cdr3_aa: CASSLAVGQWEGYTF; cdr3_nt: TGTGCCAGCAGCTTGGCCGTGGGACAGTGGGAAGGCTACACCTTC
v_call: TRBV5-6; d_call: .; j_call: TRBJ1-1; cdr3_length: 17; clone_size: .; cdr3_aa: CASRSGDGERSNTEAFF; cdr3_nt: TGTGCCAGCAGAAGCGGGGACGGTGAACGATCCAACACTGAAGCTTTCTTT
v_call: TRBV5-1; d_call: .; j_call: TRBJ2-5; cdr3_length: 14; clone_size: .; cdr3_aa: CASSLVGPQETQYF; cdr3_nt: TGCGCCAGCAGCTTGGTGGGGCCCCAAGAGACCCAGTACTTC
v_call: TRBV2; d_call: TRBD1; j_call: TRBJ1-1; cdr3_length: 14; clone_size: .; cdr3_aa: CASTMGQANTEAFF; cdr3_nt: TGTGCCAGCACTATGGGACAGGCGAACACTGAAGCTTTCTTT
v_call: TRBV18; d_call: .; j_call: TRBJ1-1; cdr3_length: 16; clone_size: .; cdr3_aa: CASSLAMAGQGTEAFF; cdr3_nt: TGTGCCAGCTCACTAGCCATGGCAGGCCAGGGGACTGAAGCTTTCTTT
v_call: TRBV6-1; d_call: .; j_call: TRBJ2-1; cdr3_length: 16; clone_size: .; cdr3_aa: CASSEAARGGNNEQFF; cdr3_nt: TGTGCCAGCAGTGAAGCCGCCAGGGGCGGAAACAATGAGCAGTTCTTC
v_call: TRBV11-3; d_call: TRBD2; j_call: TRBJ2-1; cdr3_length: 16; clone_size: .; cdr3_aa: CASSLDSAGGFDEQFF; cdr3_nt: TGTGCCAGCAGCTTAGATTCAGCCGGGGGGTTCGATGAGCAGTTCTTC
v_call: TRBV12-3/TRBV12-4; d_call: .; j_call: TRBJ2-1; cdr3_length: 12; clone_size: .; cdr3_aa: CATTDYYNEQFF; cdr3_nt: TGTGCCACCACGGACTACTACAATGAGCAGTTCTTC
v_call: TRBV29-1; d_call: .; j_call: TRBJ1-2; cdr3_length: 16; clone_size: once; cdr3_aa: CSVIDAVQGFSYGYTF; cdr3_nt: TGCAGCGTTATCGACGCGGTCCAGGGGTTCAGCTATGGCTACACCTTC
v_call: TRBV7-2; d_call: .; j_call: TRBJ2-3; cdr3_length: 17; clone_size: .; cdr3_aa: CASSLVWDSFSTDTQYF; cdr3_nt: TGTGCCAGCAGCTTAGTCTGGGACTCCTTTAGCACAGATACGCAGTATTTT
v_call: TRBV5-1; d_call: .; j_call: TRBJ1-1; cdr3_length: 15; clone_size: .; cdr3_aa: CASSFNGRQNTEAFF; cdr3_nt: TGCGCCAGCAGCTTTAACGGGAGGCAGAACACTGAAGCTTTCTTT
v_call: TRBV3-1/TRBV3-2; d_call: TRBD1; j_call: TRBJ1-3; cdr3_length: 15; clone_size: few; cdr3_aa: CASSQDDRGGNTIYF; cdr3_nt: TGTGCCAGCAGCCAAGACGACAGGGGGGGAAACACCATATATTTT
v_call: TRBV5-6; d_call: .; j_call: TRBJ2-7; cdr3_length: 14; clone_size: .; cdr3_aa: CASSSEVDSYEQYF; cdr3_nt: TGTGCCAGCAGCTCCGAGGTAGACTCCTACGAGCAGTACTTC
v_call: TRBV5-8; d_call: TRBD1; j_call: TRBJ2-3; cdr3_length: 14; clone_size: .; cdr3_aa: CASSLKGAGDTQYF; cdr3_nt: TGTGCCAGCAGCTTGAAGGGGGCAGGAGATACGCAGTATTTT
v_call: TRBV30; d_call: .; j_call: TRBJ2-5; cdr3_length: 13; clone_size: .; cdr3_aa: CAWRRALGETQYF; cdr3_nt: TGTGCCTGGCGGCGGGCCCTGGGGGAGACCCAGTACTTC
v_call: TRBV18; d_call: .; j_call: TRBJ2-7; cdr3_length: 12; clone_size: .; cdr3_aa: CASSPGEGEQYF; cdr3_nt: TGTGCCAGCTCACCCGGGGAAGGCGAGCAGTACTTC
v_call: TRBV27; d_call: .; j_call: TRBJ1-2; cdr3_length: 15; clone_size: .; cdr3_aa: CASSFHSASPHGYTF; cdr3_nt: TGTGCCAGCAGTTTTCATAGCGCGTCGCCCCATGGCTACACCTTC
v_call: TRBV6-1; d_call: TRBD1; j_call: TRBJ2-7; cdr3_length: 15; clone_size: .; cdr3_aa: CASSDQGQGINEQYF; cdr3_nt: TGTGCCAGCAGTGACCAGGGACAGGGCATCAACGAGCAGTACTTC
v_call: TRBV11-2; d_call: TRBD2; j_call: TRBJ2-3; cdr3_length: 15; clone_size: .; cdr3_aa: CASTVLAGGADTQYF; cdr3_nt: TGTGCCAGCACCGTTCTAGCGGGGGGGGCAGATACGCAGTATTTT
v_call: TRBV13; d_call: TRBD2; j_call: TRBJ2-5; cdr3_length: 17; clone_size: .; cdr3_aa: CASSRPPGAGGPETQYF; cdr3_nt: TGTGCCAGCAGCCGACCCCCGGGGGCGGGGGGGCCGGAGACCCAGTACTTC
v_call: TRBV7-8; d_call: .; j_call: TRBJ1-1; cdr3_length: 14; clone_size: .; cdr3_aa: CASSSYRVGTEAFF; cdr3_nt: TGTGCCAGCAGCTCCTACAGGGTGGGCACTGAAGCTTTCTTT
v_call: TRBV11-2; d_call: TRBD2; j_call: TRBJ2-5; cdr3_length: 16; clone_size: .; cdr3_aa: CASSTGTSGAVETQYF; cdr3_nt: TGTGCCAGCAGCACGGGGACTAGCGGGGCGGTAGAGACCCAGTACTTC
v_call: TRBV2; d_call: TRBD1; j_call: TRBJ1-2; cdr3_length: 14; clone_size: .; cdr3_aa: CATDSRDSPYGYTF; cdr3_nt: TGTGCCACCGACTCCCGGGACAGCCCCTATGGCTACACCTTC
v_call: TRBV6-5; d_call: .; j_call: TRBJ1-6; cdr3_length: 14; clone_size: .; cdr3_aa: CASSYTGFNSPLHF; cdr3_nt: TGTGCCAGCAGCTATACAGGGTTTAATTCACCCCTCCACTTT
v_call: TRBV6-5; d_call: .; j_call: TRBJ1-1; cdr3_length: 15; clone_size: .; cdr3_aa: CASSYSGRAYTEAFF; cdr3_nt: TGTGCCAGCAGTTACTCGGGCAGGGCCTACACTGAAGCTTTCTTT
v_call: TRBV5-1; d_call: .; j_call: TRBJ2-7; cdr3_length: 14; clone_size: .; cdr3_aa: CASSPNGGLYEQYF; cdr3_nt: TGCGCCAGCAGCCCGAATGGTGGTCTATACGAGCAGTACTTC
v_call: TRBV9; d_call: TRBD2; j_call: TRBJ2-1; cdr3_length: 17; clone_size: .; cdr3_aa: CASSGIPRTSGVNEQFF; cdr3_nt: TGTGCCAGCAGCGGAATACCTCGGACTAGCGGGGTGAATGAGCAGTTCTTC
v_call: TRBV27; d_call: .; j_call: TRBJ1-5; cdr3_length: 14; clone_size: .; cdr3_aa: CASSFAGGNQPQHF; cdr3_nt: TGTGCCAGCAGTTTCGCCGGGGGCAATCAGCCCCAGCATTTT
v_call: TRBV11-2; d_call: .; j_call: TRBJ1-1; cdr3_length: 13; clone_size: .; cdr3_aa: CAIKSQGRAEAFF; cdr3_nt: TGTGCCATCAAATCCCAGGGCAGGGCTGAAGCTTTCTTT
v_call: TRBV30; d_call: .; j_call: TRBJ1-1; cdr3_length: 11; clone_size: many; cdr3_aa: CAWTIYTEAFF; cdr3_nt: TGTGCCTGGACTATCTACACTGAAGCTTTCTTT
v_call: TRBV18; d_call: .; j_call: TRBJ1-3; cdr3_length: 15; clone_size: .; cdr3_aa: CASSLADSSGNTIYF; cdr3_nt: TGTGCCAGCTCACTAGCGGATTCCTCTGGAAACACCATATATTTT
v_call: TRBV9; d_call: .; j_call: TRBJ1-1; cdr3_length: 14; clone_size: .; cdr3_aa: CASSVVSGNTEAFF; cdr3_nt: TGTGCCAGCAGCGTAGTGTCAGGGAACACTGAAGCTTTCTTT
v_call: TRBV27; d_call: .; j_call: TRBJ1-2; cdr3_length: 14; clone_size: .; cdr3_aa: CASSPLGQFYGYTF; cdr3_nt: TGTGCCAGCAGTCCCCTCGGACAGTTCTATGGCTACACCTTC
v_call: TRBV7-9; d_call: TRBD1; j_call: TRBJ1-4; cdr3_length: 15; clone_size: .; cdr3_aa: CASSAVQGAARKLFF; cdr3_nt: TGTGCCAGCAGCGCGGTCCAGGGGGCAGCGCGGAAACTGTTTTTT
v_call: TRBV18; d_call: TRBD2; j_call: TRBJ2-1; cdr3_length: 18; clone_size: .; cdr3_aa: CASSELAGVPYSYNEQFF; cdr3_nt: TGTGCCAGCTCCGAACTAGCGGGCGTACCTTACTCCTACAATGAGCAGTTCTTC
v_call: TRBV10-1; d_call: .; j_call: TRBJ1-6; cdr3_length: 15; clone_size: .; cdr3_aa: CASSEFGGPNSPLHF; cdr3_nt: TGCGCCAGCAGTGAGTTTGGGGGCCCAAATTCACCCCTCCACTTT
v_call: TRBV6-6; d_call: .; j_call: TRBJ2-3; cdr3_length: 15; clone_size: .; cdr3_aa: CASSYILGGTDTQYF; cdr3_nt: TGTGCCAGCAGTTACATACTCGGGGGCACAGATACGCAGTATTTT
v_call: TRBV11-2; d_call: .; j_call: TRBJ1-1; cdr3_length: 14; clone_size: .; cdr3_aa: CASSTAGVNTEAFF; cdr3_nt: TGTGCCAGCAGCACGGCGGGAGTGAACACTGAAGCTTTCTTT
v_call: TRBV5-1; d_call: .; j_call: TRBJ2-7; cdr3_length: 16; clone_size: few; cdr3_aa: CASSLEPDPGLGEQYF; cdr3_nt: TGCGCCAGCAGCTTGGAACCGGATCCGGGATTGGGGGAGCAGTACTTC
v_call: TRBV29-1; d_call: TRBD1; j_call: TRBJ1-1; cdr3_length: 13; clone_size: .; cdr3_aa: CSVGQGSNTEAFF; cdr3_nt: TGCAGCGTGGGACAGGGATCGAACACTGAAGCTTTCTTT
v_call: TRBV2; d_call: .; j_call: TRBJ2-2; cdr3_length: 13; clone_size: .; cdr3_aa: CASSVVNTGELFF; cdr3_nt: TGTGCCAGCAGTGTAGTGAACACCGGGGAGCTGTTTTTT
v_call: TRBV9; d_call: TRBD1; j_call: TRBJ1-3; cdr3_length: 15; clone_size: .; cdr3_aa: CASSPTGGYGNTIYF; cdr3_nt: TGTGCCAGCAGCCCGACAGGGGGCTATGGAAACACCATATATTTT
v_call: TRBV7-9; d_call: TRBD1; j_call: TRBJ1-2; cdr3_length: 14; clone_size: .; cdr3_aa: CASSFGTGDYGYTF; cdr3_nt: TGTGCCAGCAGCTTCGGGACAGGGGACTATGGCTACACCTTC
v_call: TRBV19; d_call: .; j_call: TRBJ1-1; cdr3_length: 14; clone_size: .; cdr3_aa: CASSTSRVNTEAFF; cdr3_nt: TGTGCCAGTAGTACCTCCCGGGTGAACACTGAAGCTTTCTTT
v_call: TRBV25-1; d_call: .; j_call: TRBJ1-4; cdr3_length: 15; clone_size: .; cdr3_aa: CASSELRGAYEKLFF; cdr3_nt: TGTGCCAGCAGTGAACTCCGGGGGGCATATGAAAAACTGTTTTTT
v_call: TRBV9; d_call: TRBD2; j_call: TRBJ2-1; cdr3_length: 17; clone_size: .; cdr3_aa: CASSVETSGGPGNEQFF; cdr3_nt: TGTGCCAGCAGCGTAGAAACTAGCGGGGGGCCGGGCAATGAGCAGTTCTTC
v_call: TRBV7-8; d_call: TRBD1; j_call: TRBJ2-7; cdr3_length: 14; clone_size: .; cdr3_aa: CASSSGTGSYEQYF; cdr3_nt: TGTGCCAGCAGCTCCGGGACAGGGAGTTACGAGCAGTACTTC
v_call: TRBV19; d_call: TRBD1; j_call: TRBJ1-1; cdr3_length: 13; clone_size: .; cdr3_aa: CASGDRGVVEAFF; cdr3_nt: TGTGCCAGCGGGGACAGGGGGGTGGTGGAAGCTTTCTTT
v_call: TRBV2; d_call: .; j_call: TRBJ1-1; cdr3_length: 11; clone_size: .; cdr3_aa: CASSGGVQAFF; cdr3_nt: TGTGCCAGCAGTGGAGGAGTACAAGCTTTCTTT
v_call: TRBV10-2; d_call: .; j_call: TRBJ1-5; cdr3_length: 14; clone_size: .; cdr3_aa: CASSEGQSDQPQHF; cdr3_nt: TGCGCCAGCAGTGAGGGACAGTCCGATCAGCCCCAGCATTTT
v_call: TRBV12-1; d_call: .; j_call: TRBJ1-1; cdr3_length: 17; clone_size: .; cdr3_aa: CASSFGVQGATKNEAFF; cdr3_nt: TGTGCCAGCAGCTTTGGGGTACAGGGGGCGACGAAAAATGAAGCTTTCTTT
v_call: TRBV4-2; d_call: TRBD2; j_call: TRBJ2-1; cdr3_length: 16; clone_size: .; cdr3_aa: CASSHSWTSINNEQFF; cdr3_nt: TGTGCCAGCAGCCATTCGTGGACTAGCATAAACAATGAGCAGTTCTTC
v_call: TRBV7-6; d_call: .; j_call: TRBJ2-3; cdr3_length: 15; clone_size: .; cdr3_aa: CASSSWGTGTDTQYF; cdr3_nt: TGTGCCAGCAGCTCGTGGGGCACAGGGACAGATACGCAGTATTTT